This entry lists 22 T cell receptor beta chains sequenced from one sample in a study of blood T cell repertoires in COVID-19. Clones were sequenced by immunoSEQ multiplex PCR, and TCRdb holds only the in-frame ones, with some missing. The top ten clones hold approximately 6% of a sample with 260,000 or so clones, about 86% of them seen once. Material: peripheral blood. The origin of the receptors is a man older than 75 with acute or convalescent COVID-19.

CDR3 protein: CASRSRGTGVSGEQFF. In DNA form, the CDR3 reads TGTGCCAGCAGGTCCCGTGGGACAGGGGTTTCAGGTGAGCAGTTCTTC. This chain uses TRBV27 with TRBJ2-1, with 10 bases that match TRBD1. Looked up from germline, CDR1 is MNHEY and CDR2 is SMNVEV (reference sequence). V lost 6 bases, J lost 9 bases, and 14 bases stayed unmatched. CDR3 length equals 16 residues.

A single count supports this clone. The chain uses TRBV30 and TRBJ1-2; 7 bases are a match to TRBD1. Germline CDR1 reads GTSNPN; CDR2 reads SVGIG (reference sequence). Losses at the gene ends were 0 bases for V and 7 bases for J; bases not matched to a gene: 5. CDR3 size: 13 residues. The CDR3 sequence is CAWSVAGGFGYTF. CDR3 nucleotide sequence: TGTGCCTGGAGTGTAGCAGGGGGGTTTGGCTACACCTTC.

This clone occurred a few times. The rearrangement links TRBV5-1 to TRBJ2-3, with D uncertain. Germline CDR1 SGHRS, CDR2 YFSETQ. V shed 1 base and J shed 2 bases, with 8 bases lying between them. This CDR3 spans 14 amino acids. CDR3 sequence (DNA): TGCGCCAGCAGCTTGCCCCTAGACACAGATACGCAGTATTTT. Residues: CASSLPLDTDTQYF.

This clone has just a few counts. This chain connects TRBV4-1 to TRBJ2-3; the match to TRBD2 covers 10 bases. The V and J ends lost 0 bases and 4 bases, in that order; junction bases with no gene match: 7. The germline gives CDR1 MGHRA, CDR2 YSYEKL. The CDR3 has 17 amino acids. The CDR3 DNA reads as TGCGCCAGCAGCCAAGATCCTAGCGGGAGTCTCGCAGATACGCAGTATTTT. It codes for CASSQDPSGSLADTQYF.

The rearrangement links TRBV12-3 or TRBV12-4 to TRBJ2-2; TRBD2 matches at 12 bases. The CDR3 is 13 amino acids. Trimming at V came to 9 bases and at J to 7 bases, leaving 3 bases not matched to a gene. DNA for the CDR3: TGTGCCAGTCTACTAGCGGGGGGCGGGGAGCTGTTTTTT. Translating it yields CASLLAGGGELFF.

The chain employs TRBV6-1 and TRBJ1-2; the D is unclear. There are 14 residues in the CDR3. V was cut by 1 base and J by 4 bases, with 10 bases left in between. Germline CDR1 MNHNS, CDR2 SASEGT. Here the CDR3 reads CASSEVSGGYGYTF. For the CDR3, the DNA is TGTGCCAGCAGTGAAGTATCGGGAGGCTATGGCTACACCTTC.

This sequence joins TRBV9 and TRBJ1-6; TRBD1 agrees at 10 bases. Germline lookup yields CDR1 SGDLS and CDR2 YYNGEE. V was clipped by 3 bases and J by 10 bases; unmatched bases: 13. The CDR3 covers 17 residues. The CDR3 coding sequence is TGTGCCAGCAGCGAAAACCCTCGGACAGGGGGTGGGTCACCCCTCCACTTT. Translated, it gives CASSENPRTGGGSPLHF.

On this clone: The sample holds other DNA sequences that translate to the same CDR3. The chain couples TRBV18 to TRBJ1-5; a weak D match, TRBD1 (6 bases). The V gene's germline CDR1 is KGHSH and CDR2 LQKENI. The V gene lost 3 bases and the J gene lost 5 bases, with 8 bases spanning the gap. The CDR3 contains 13 residues. The CDR3 DNA reads as TGTGCCAGCTCACCTGCAGGGGATCAGCCCCAGCATTTT. Translation: CASSPAGDQPQHF. The entire variable domain, with the rest obtained from reference TRBV18 and TRBJ1-5, is as follows: NAGVMQNPRHLVRRRGQEARLRCSPMKGHSHVYWYRQLPEEGLKFMVYLQKENIIDESGMPKERFSAEFPKEGPSILRIQQVVRGDSAAYFCASSPAGDQPQHFGDGTRLSIL.

This clone came up a few times. This chain uses TRBV10-3 with TRBJ2-2, with a tentative D call TRBD1 (6 bases). CDR3 length: 13 amino acids. Between the trimmed V and J ends, which lost 5 bases and 9 bases, there was a span of 13 bases. Looked up from germline, CDR1 is ENHRY and CDR2 is SYGVKD. CDR3 region: CAISTGQPRELFF. In nucleotides, the CDR3 is TGTGCCATCAGTACGGGACAACCCAGGGAGCTGTTTTTT.

The chain uses TRBV20-1 and TRBJ2-5; 11 nucleotides line up with TRBD2. This CDR3 is 17 amino acids long. The V gene end was trimmed by 3 bases and the J gene end by 5 bases; junction bases not matched to a gene: 14. Germline V CDR1 and CDR2: DFQATT, SNEGSKA (reference sequence). The CDR3 loop is CSASSLAGGQGLETQYF. In DNA, the CDR3 is TGCAGTGCTAGTAGTCTAGCGGGGGGTCAGGGGCTTGAGACCCAGTACTTC.

V and J are TRBV10-2 and TRBJ2-1; the D is unclear. Germline V CDR1 and CDR2: WSHSY, SAAADI. Trimming shortened V by 0 bases and J by 0 bases, and 6 bases separated the two germline ends. The CDR3 runs 15 residues. In DNA form, the CDR3 reads TGCGCCAGCAGTGAGTCGTCGGGCTCCTACAATGAGCAGTTCTTC. Translated, it gives CASSESSGSYNEQFF.

V and J are TRBV11-2 and TRBJ2-3; 7 nucleotides line up with TRBD2. V trimming: 5 bases; J trimming: 8 bases; junction bases outside the gene matches: 7. The CDR3 is 13 amino acids. Germline V gene lookup returns CDR1 SGHAT and CDR2 FQNNGV. CDR3 region: CASSHGGRITQYF. DNA of the CDR3: TGTGCCAGCAGCCACGGCGGGAGAATTACGCAGTATTTT. The full variable domain, its missing parts supplied by reference TRBV11-2 and TRBJ2-3, is EAGVAQSPRYKIIEKRQSVAFWCNPISGHATLYWYQQILGQGPKLLIQFQNNGVVDDSQLPKDRFSAERLKGVDSTLKIQPAKLEDSAVYLCASSHGGRITQYFGPGTRLTVL.

The table lists this clone with a few counts. The chain links TRBV2 to TRBJ1-5; 8 bases map to TRBD1. The CDR3 length is 12 residues. Per the germline V gene, CDR1 is SNHLY and CDR2 is FYNNEI. J gave up 9 bases and V 7 bases, and 5 bases lay outside the gene matches. CDR3 loop: CASKTGAGPQHF. The CDR3 DNA is TGTGCCAGCAAGACAGGGGCGGGGCCCCAGCATTTT.

This chain connects TRBV28 to TRBJ2-1; TRBD1 matches at 10 bases. V lost 5 bases, J lost 7 bases, and 5 bases stayed unmatched. This CDR3 has 14 amino acids. Germline V CDR1 and CDR2: MDHEN, SYDVKM. CDR3 sequence reads: CASSRQGARNEQFF. CDR3 DNA sequence: TGTGCCAGCAGTAGACAGGGGGCACGGAATGAGCAGTTCTTC.

The rearrangement links TRBV3-1 (or the pseudogene TRBV3-2) to TRBJ2-7, with no clear D. Germline lookup yields CDR1 LGHDT and CDR2 YNNKEL (reference sequence). Trimming pared 2 bases from V and 4 bases from J, leaving 6 bases between. The CDR3 runs 12 residues. The CDR3 sequence: CASSQWAYEQYF. CDR3 in DNA: TGTGCCAGCAGCCAATGGGCATACGAGCAGTACTTC.

This rearrangement joins TRBV4-1 to TRBJ1-5; TRBD1 matches at 9 bases. The CDR3 has 16 residues. The J segment lost 6 bases and the V segment lost 3 bases, leaving 9 bases of the junction unmatched. Germline assignment: CDR1 MGHRA and CDR2 YSYEKL. The CDR3 DNA reads as TGCGCCAGCAGCCAGGGCGGGACAGGGTGGCGTCAGCCCCAGCATTTT. Protein sequence: CASSQGGTGWRQPQHF.

The V call is TRBV28, the J call TRBJ1-1, with D possibly matching TRBD1 (5 bases). Trimming left V 1 base short and J 7 bases short, with 16 bases between. This CDR3 spans 15 amino acids. Germline V CDR1 and CDR2: MDHEN, SYDVKM. CDR3 in amino acids: CASSLSGVYGNEAFF. For the CDR3, the DNA is TGTGCCAGCAGTTTATCGGGGGTCTATGGGAATGAAGCTTTCTTT.

The chain has TRBV29-1 and TRBJ1-2; D not resolved. The CDR3 is made up of 12 amino acids. V was shortened by 7 bases and J by 8 bases, with 17 bases between the two germline ends. Germline V lookup: CDR1 SQVTM, CDR2 ANQGSEA. The CDR3 DNA follows: TGCAGCGGGAGTTCGGGGTTCAGCGGCTACACCTTC. Its translation is CSGSSGFSGYTF.

The chain is built from TRBV25-1 and TRBJ2-7, with 8 positions matching TRBD1. CDR3 length: 14 amino acids. V lost 6 bases, J lost 4 bases, and 8 bases stayed unmatched. The germline gives CDR1 MGHDK, CDR2 SYGVNS. The CDR3 region is CASRPGGTSYEQYF. CDR3 DNA sequence: TGTGCCAGCAGACCAGGGGGCACCTCATACGAGCAGTACTTC.

The V call is TRBV9, the J call TRBJ2-2; 8 bases map to TRBD2. The V and J ends lost 0 bases and 3 bases, in that order; junction bases with no gene match: 13. CDR1 SGDLS and CDR2 YYNGEE come from the germline V gene. The CDR3 covers 19 residues. In nucleotides, the CDR3 is TGTGCCAGCAGCGTAGCGGGGGTAGCGGGAAGAGGGGACACCGGGGAGCTGTTTTTT. Protein product: CASSVAGVAGRGDTGELFF. Full variable domain (outside the CDR3, taken from reference TRBV9 and TRBJ2-2): DSGVTQTPKHLITATGQRVTLRCSPRSGDLSVYWYQQSLDQGLQFLIQYYNGEERAKGNILERFSAQQFPDLHSELNLSSLELGDSALYFCASSVAGVAGRGDTGELFFGEGSRLTVL.

This clone was detected a few times. This chain links TRBV3-1 (or the pseudogene TRBV3-2) with TRBJ2-7, with 7 bases matching TRBD1. The CDR3 is 17 residues long. Germline CDR1 is LGHDT and CDR2 is YNNKEL (reference sequence). Trimming took 3 bases from V and 2 from J; bases not matched to a gene: 13. Here the CDR3 DNA reads TGTGCCAGCAGCCACCGACACCGCCGGGACAGAGCCTACGAGCAGTACTTC. It encodes CASSHRHRRDRAYEQYF.

The chain carries TRBV3-1 (or the pseudogene TRBV3-2) and TRBJ2-5, with 11 bases identical to TRBD1. CDR3 size: 19 residues. Trimming removed 1 base from V and 2 bases from J; junction bases left unmatched: 12. CDR1 is LGHDT, CDR2 YNNKEL, per germline (reference sequence). This chain's CDR3 is CASSQAGTGGPGGQETQYF. CDR3 in DNA: TGTGCCAGCAGCCAAGCGGGGACAGGGGGTCCCGGAGGTCAAGAGACCCAGTACTTC.